These 9 T cell receptor beta chains came from one sample sequenced in a study of graft-versus-host responses after intestinal transplantation. No antigen has been assigned to these receptors. Method: immunoSEQ multiplex PCR; TCRdb's copy keeps in-frame clones and lacks some. The table records 140,000 or so clones, 80% to 95% of them present only once. This material consisted of unstimulated CD4+ T cells sorted from spleen or lymph node cells, taken before intestinal transplant. These receptors were obtained from a human donor who received an intestinal transplant.

This clone appeared once. J is TRBJ1-1 and V is TRBV5-1, with D unresolved. This CDR3 has 13 amino acids. Germline CDR1 and CDR2: SGHRS and YFSETQ. Trimming left V 3 bases short and J 1 base short, with 7 bases between. CDR3 sequence (DNA): TGCGCCAGCAGCTCCGTTCCGAACACTGAAGCTTTCTTT. Its protein is CASSSVPNTEAFF.

The chain has TRBV5-4 and TRBJ2-5; maybe TRBD1 (8 bases). The CDR3 spans 19 residues. Trimming pared 5 bases from V and 2 bases from J, leaving 28 bases between. The V gene's germline CDR1 is SGHNT and CDR2 YYREEE (reference sequence). As DNA, the CDR3 is TGTGCCAGCAGATCAGCTTATCAAAAAAGCGGGACAGGTCAAGAGACCCAGTACTTC. The encoded protein is CASRSAYQKSGTGQETQYF. Filled out from reference TRBV5-4 and TRBJ2-5, the complete variable domain reads ETGVTQSPTHLIKTRGQQVTLRCSSQSGHNTVSWYQQALGQGPQFIFQYYREEENGRGNFPPRFSGLQFPNYSSELNVNALELDDSALYLCASRSAYQKSGTGQETQYFGPGTRLLVL.

The gene calls are TRBV7-2 and TRBJ2-7, with D perhaps being TRBD1 or TRBD2 (5 bases each). CDR3 size: 13 residues. Germline-derived CDR1 and CDR2 are SGHTA and FQGNSA. Between the trimmed V and J ends, which lost 5 bases and 3 bases, there was a span of 11 bases. The CDR3 loop reads CASSDRGLYEQYF. DNA for the CDR3: TGTGCCAGCAGCGACCGGGGCCTCTACGAGCAGTACTTC.

The chain is built from TRBV7-2 and TRBJ2-5, with TRBD2 identical over 8 bases. The end of the DNA is better explained by TRBJ2-7, so the J call may be wrong. The CDR3 covers 17 residues. In germline, CDR1 is SGHTA, CDR2 FQGNSA. The CDR3 bases are TGTGCCAGCAGCTTAGGTTTCGGCGGCGGGGGGTTATACGAGCAGTACTTC. Translating gives CASSLGFGGGGLYEQYF.

The chain has TRBV5-1 and TRBJ2-7; 9 bases match TRBD1. V trimming: 4 bases; J trimming: 1 base; junction bases outside the gene matches: 3. The germline V gene has CDR1 SGHRS and CDR2 YFSETQ. The CDR3 has 14 residues. The chain's CDR3 is CASSRTGASYEQYF. For the CDR3, the DNA is TGCGCCAGCAGCCGGACAGGGGCGTCCTACGAGCAGTACTTC. The variable domain in full, completed from reference TRBV5-1 and TRBJ2-7, reads KAGVTQTPRYLIKTRGQQVTLSCSPISGHRSVSWYQQTPGQGLQFLFEYFSETQRNKGNFPGRFSGRQFSNSRSEMNVSTLELGDSALYLCASSRTGASYEQYFGPGTRLTVT.

V and J are TRBV27 and TRBJ2-7, with D perhaps TRBD2 (5 bases). This CDR3 contains 15 residues. V was clipped by 2 bases and J by 2 bases, with 13 bases between them. Germline V CDR1 and CDR2: MNHEY, SMNVEV (reference sequence). The CDR3, as DNA: TGTGCCAGCAGTTTAGAGGGAGACCGACCCTACGAGCAGTACTTC. Translating it yields CASSLEGDRPYEQYF.

The V and J genes are TRBV5-4 and TRBJ2-1; D call uncertain. V lost 1 base and J lost 5, with 16 bases in between. The length of the CDR3 is 16 residues. The V gene's germline CDR1 is SGHNT and CDR2 YYREEE (reference sequence). CDR3: CASSLLRTGANNEQFF. Here the CDR3 DNA reads TGTGCCAGCAGCTTGCTTAGGACGGGCGCAAACAATGAGCAGTTCTTC.

The chain has TRBV5-4 and TRBJ2-1, with 8 bases lining up with TRBD2. The V gene's germline CDR1 is SGHNT and CDR2 YYREEE (reference sequence). The CDR3 consists of 15 residues. The V and J ends lost 6 bases and 4 bases, in that order; junction bases with no gene match: 9. In DNA form, the CDR3 reads TGTGCCAGCAACATAGCGGGGCGGCTTTACAATGAGCAGTTCTTC. It specifies CASNIAGRLYNEQFF.

The chain uses TRBV10-1 and TRBJ2-5, with 8 nucleotides matching TRBD1. The CDR3 contains 12 residues. The V gene's germline CDR1 is WNHNN and CDR2 SYGVQD (reference sequence). Germline trimming cut 4 bases from V and 5 bases from J; bases unmatched to any gene: 0. CDR3 bases: TGCGCCAGCAGTGGGACAGGGGAGACCCAGTACTTC. Translation: CASSGTGETQYF.